The sequence of this T cell receptor beta chain was determined in a study of tumor-infiltrating lymphocytes in primary liver carcinoma. At the level of the study: By surgical resection, the patients were treated for their primary liver carcinoma.

Whole-study findings and limits: Blood's top-250-clone fraction was significantly lower than that of tumors (p = 0.039).

For this clonotype: Its antigen remains unknown.

A constant-region primer served to make TCR beta cDNA from roughly 540 ng total RNA. A slightly modified ARM-PCR protocol with three nested multiplex PCR rounds produced these TCR beta libraries. The first two PCR rounds used TRBV1-TRBV30 forward primers with a C-beta reverse primer, nine to eleven cycles each. TCRdb re-called the multiplex PCR reads through MiXCR, storing one row per CDR3 protein. This repertoire shows 300,000 to 350,000 distinct CDR3 sequences, around three fifths found once; its top ten account for about a sixth. Extraction also yielded germline DNA, while blood RNA was obtained from unsorted whole blood. Prior to the surgical procedure, about 4 milliliters of peripheral blood were collected. This CDR3 region has 12 residues. V lost 8 bases to trimming and J lost 4 bases, with 9 bases between them.

V and J are TRBV12-3 or TRBV12-4 and TRBJ1-3, with D unresolved. Input material: peripheral blood. This TCR came from a woman aged 30 to 39 with primary liver carcinoma and hepatitis B virus infection. The CDR3 bases are TGTGCCAGCGGGGAATCAGGAAACACCATATATTTT. It codes for CASGESGNTIYF.